A selection of T cell receptor beta chains follows, all from one sample in a study of blood T cell repertoires in COVID-19. Measured with immunoSEQ multiplex PCR; TCRdb has only the in-frame clones, and not every one. The profile shows about 150,000 clones, around 87% of them singletons. The sequencing input was peripheral blood. The receptors come from an older woman with active COVID-19. Each CDR3 is given without its conserved first and last residue.

j_call v_call cdr3_aa
TRBJ2-7 TRBV5-6 ASSPLMGQGGSYEQY
TRBJ2-7 TRBV28 ASSFSGAHYEQY
TRBJ2-3 TRBV9 ASSVGNGAADTQY
TRBJ2-7 TRBV11-2 ASSIIGGEIYEQY
TRBJ2-1 TRBV7-2 ASSPPGLAGGNEQF
TRBJ2-3 TRBV24-1 ATSVLAGPGDTQY
TRBJ2-7 TRBV28 ASSPAGRSYEQY
TRBJ2-2 TRBV24-1 ATSALTTGELF
TRBJ2-3 TRBV15 ATGRSGDTDTQY
TRBJ2-3 TRBV7-3 ASSLGTGAADTQY
TRBJ1-6 TRBV6-5 ASSYDWDNSPLH
TRBJ2-7 TRBV23-1 ASSHCSGGRASEQY
TRBJ2-1 TRBV5-1 ACSRQSSYNEQF
TRBJ2-1 TRBV4-3 ASSPGGTYNEQF